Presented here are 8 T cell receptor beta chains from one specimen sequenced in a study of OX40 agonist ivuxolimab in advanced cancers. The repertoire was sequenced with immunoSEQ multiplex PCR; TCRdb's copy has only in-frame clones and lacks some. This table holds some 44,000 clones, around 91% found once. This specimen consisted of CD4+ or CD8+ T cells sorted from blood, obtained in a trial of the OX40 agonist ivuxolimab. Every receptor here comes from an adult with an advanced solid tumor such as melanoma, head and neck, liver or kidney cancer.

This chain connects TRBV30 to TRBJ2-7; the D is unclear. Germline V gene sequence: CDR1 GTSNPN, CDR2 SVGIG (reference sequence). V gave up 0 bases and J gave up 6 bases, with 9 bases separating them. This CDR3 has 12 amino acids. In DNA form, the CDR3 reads TGTGCCTGGAGTGTAACTCTGGGCGAGCAGTACTTC. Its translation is CAWSVTLGEQYF.

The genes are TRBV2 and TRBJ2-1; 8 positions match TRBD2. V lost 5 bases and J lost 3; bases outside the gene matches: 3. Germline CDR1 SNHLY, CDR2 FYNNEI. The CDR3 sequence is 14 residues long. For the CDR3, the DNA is TGTGCCAGCAGTAGCGGGAGTATCTACAATGAGCAGTTCTTC. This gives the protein CASSSGSIYNEQFF.

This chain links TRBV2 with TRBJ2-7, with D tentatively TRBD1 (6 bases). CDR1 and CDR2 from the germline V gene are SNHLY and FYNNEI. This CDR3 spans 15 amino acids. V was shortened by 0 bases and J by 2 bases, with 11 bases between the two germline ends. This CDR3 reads CASSEALYRAYEQYF. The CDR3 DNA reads TGTGCCAGCAGTGAAGCACTTTACAGGGCCTACGAGCAGTACTTC.

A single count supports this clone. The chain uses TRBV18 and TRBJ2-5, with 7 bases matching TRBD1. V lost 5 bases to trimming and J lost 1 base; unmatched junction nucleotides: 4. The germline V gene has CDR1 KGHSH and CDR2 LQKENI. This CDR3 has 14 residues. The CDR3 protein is CASSTGQLQETQYF. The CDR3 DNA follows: TGTGCCAGCTCAACGGGACAGCTCCAAGAGACCCAGTACTTC. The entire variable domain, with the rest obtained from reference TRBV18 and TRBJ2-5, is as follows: NAGVMQNPRHLVRRRGQEARLRCSPMKGHSHVYWYRQLPEEGLKFMVYLQKENIIDESGMPKERFSAEFPKEGPSILRIQQVVRGDSAAYFCASSTGQLQETQYFGPGTRLLVL.

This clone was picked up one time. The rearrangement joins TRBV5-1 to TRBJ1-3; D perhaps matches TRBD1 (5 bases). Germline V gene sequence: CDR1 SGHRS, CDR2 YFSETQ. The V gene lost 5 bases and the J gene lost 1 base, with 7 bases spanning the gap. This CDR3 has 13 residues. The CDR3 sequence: CASSRGSGNTIYF. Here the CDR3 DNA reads TGCGCCAGCAGTCGGGGGTCTGGAAACACCATATATTTT.

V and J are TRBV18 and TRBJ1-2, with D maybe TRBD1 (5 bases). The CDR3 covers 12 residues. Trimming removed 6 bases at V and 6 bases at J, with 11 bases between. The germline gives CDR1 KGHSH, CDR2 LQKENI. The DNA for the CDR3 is TGTGCCAGCTCCGGGGCGGGGAATGGCTACACCTTC. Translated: CASSGAGNGYTF.

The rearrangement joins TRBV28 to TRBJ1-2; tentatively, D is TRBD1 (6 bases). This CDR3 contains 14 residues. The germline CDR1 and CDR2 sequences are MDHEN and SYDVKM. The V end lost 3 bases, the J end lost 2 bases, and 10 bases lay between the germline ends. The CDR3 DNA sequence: TGTGCCAGCAGTTTCTCACAGGGAAACTATGGCTACACCTTC. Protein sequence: CASSFSQGNYGYTF.

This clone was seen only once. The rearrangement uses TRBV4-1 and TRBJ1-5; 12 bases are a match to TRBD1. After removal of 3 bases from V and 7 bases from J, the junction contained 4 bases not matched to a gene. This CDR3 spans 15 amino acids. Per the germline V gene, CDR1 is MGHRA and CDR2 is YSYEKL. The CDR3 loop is CASSQGQGAQQPQHF. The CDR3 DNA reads TGCGCCAGCAGCCAGGGACAGGGGGCTCAGCAGCCCCAGCATTTT.